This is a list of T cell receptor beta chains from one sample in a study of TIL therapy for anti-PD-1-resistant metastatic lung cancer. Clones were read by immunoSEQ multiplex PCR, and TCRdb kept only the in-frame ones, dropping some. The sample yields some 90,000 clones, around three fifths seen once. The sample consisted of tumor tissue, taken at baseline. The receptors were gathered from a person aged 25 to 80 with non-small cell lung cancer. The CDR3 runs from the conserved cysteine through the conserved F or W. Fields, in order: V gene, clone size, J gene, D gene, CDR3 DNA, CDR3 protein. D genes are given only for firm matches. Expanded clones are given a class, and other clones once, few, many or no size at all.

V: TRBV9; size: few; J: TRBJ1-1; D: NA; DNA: TGTGCCAGCAGCGTAGGCAGGGCTTCCACTGAAGCTTTCTTT; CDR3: CASSVGRASTEAFF
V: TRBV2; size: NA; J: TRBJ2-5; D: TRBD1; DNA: TGTGCCAGCAATTCGGACAGGAAGACCCAGTACTTC; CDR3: CASNSDRKTQYF
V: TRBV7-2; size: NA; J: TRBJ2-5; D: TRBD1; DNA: TGTGCCAGCAGCCGGGACAGGACCCAAGAGACCCAGTACTTC; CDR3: CASSRDRTQETQYF
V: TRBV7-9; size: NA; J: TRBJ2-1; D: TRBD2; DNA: TGTGCCAGCAGCAGACTAGCGGGAGAGTATTCCTACAATGAGCAGTTCTTC; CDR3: CASSRLAGEYSYNEQFF
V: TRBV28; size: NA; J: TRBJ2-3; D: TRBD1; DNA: TGTGCCAGCAGTCCGTGGACAGGGGGAGCCTCCCCAGATACGCAGTATTTT; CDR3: CASSPWTGGASPDTQYF
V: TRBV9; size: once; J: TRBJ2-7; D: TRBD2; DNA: TGTGCCAGCAGCCCCCGGACTAGCGGTATTTACGAGCAGTACTTC; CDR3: CASSPRTSGIYEQYF
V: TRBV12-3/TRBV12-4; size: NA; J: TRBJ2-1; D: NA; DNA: TGTGCCAGCAGTTTCGCTAACAATGAGCAGTTCTTC; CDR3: CASSFANNEQFF
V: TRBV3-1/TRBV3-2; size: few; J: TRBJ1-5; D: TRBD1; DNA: TGTGCCAGCAGATCGCCAGGGGGGTCCCAGCATTTT; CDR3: CASRSPGGSQHF
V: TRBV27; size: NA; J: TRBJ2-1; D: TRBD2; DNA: TGTGCCAGCAGAAGGACTAGCGGGGACAATGAGCAGTTCTTC; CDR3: CASRRTSGDNEQFF
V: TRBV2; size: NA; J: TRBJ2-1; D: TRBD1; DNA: TGTGCCAGCAGTGAATCCGGGACAGGGGACTACAATGAGCAGTTCTTC; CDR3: CASSESGTGDYNEQFF
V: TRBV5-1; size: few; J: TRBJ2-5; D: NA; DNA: TGCGCCAGCAGCTACTCAGGGACACATCAAGAGACCCAGTACTTC; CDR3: CASSYSGTHQETQYF
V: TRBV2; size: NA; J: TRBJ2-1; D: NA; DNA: TGTGCCAGCAAGAGGGCACTTTGGGGGAACAATGAGCAGTTCTTC; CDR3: CASKRALWGNNEQFF
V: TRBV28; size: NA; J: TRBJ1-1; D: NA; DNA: TGTGCCAGCAGTTCGCACGGAGAGAACACTGAAGCTTTCTTT; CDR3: CASSSHGENTEAFF
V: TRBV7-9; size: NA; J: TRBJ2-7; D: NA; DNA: TGTGCCAGCAGCTCTGGCGGAGTGTACGAGCAGTACTTC; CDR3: CASSSGGVYEQYF
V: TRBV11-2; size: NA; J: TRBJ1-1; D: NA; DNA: TGTGCCAGCAGCTTAGGGGCGGCGAACACTGAAGCTTTCTTT; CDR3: CASSLGAANTEAFF
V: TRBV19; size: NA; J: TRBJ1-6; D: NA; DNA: TGTGCCAGTACCCAAGGACGGAACTATAATTCACCCCTCCACTTT; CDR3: CASTQGRNYNSPLHF
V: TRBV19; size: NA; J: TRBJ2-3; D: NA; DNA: TGTGCCAGTAGCCAAAGGGGACGGACAGATACGCAGTATTTT; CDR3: CASSQRGRTDTQYF
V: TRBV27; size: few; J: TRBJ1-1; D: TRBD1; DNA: TGTGCCAGCAGCAAGAGAGGGGGCCTCACTGAAGCTTTCTTT; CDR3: CASSKRGGLTEAFF
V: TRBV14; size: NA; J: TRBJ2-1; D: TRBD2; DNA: TGTGCCAGCAGCCTTGGGACTAGCGAGATGGGGTATGAGCAGTTCTTC; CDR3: CASSLGTSEMGYEQFF
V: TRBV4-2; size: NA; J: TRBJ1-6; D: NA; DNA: TGTGCCAGCAGCCAAGACGCCTATAATTCACCCCTCCACTTT; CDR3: CASSQDAYNSPLHF
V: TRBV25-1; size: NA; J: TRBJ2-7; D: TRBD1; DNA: TGTGCCAGCAGTGAGGGACAGGGGCCAAACGAGCAGTACTTC; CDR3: CASSEGQGPNEQYF
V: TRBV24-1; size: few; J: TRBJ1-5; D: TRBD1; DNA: TGTGCCACCAGTGATCCGACAGGGAGCAATCAGCCCCAGCATTTT; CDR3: CATSDPTGSNQPQHF
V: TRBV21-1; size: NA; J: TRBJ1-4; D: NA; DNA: TGTGCCAGCACCCGAAGGGTCAGGGCGCCAACTAATGAAAAACTGTTTTTT; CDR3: CASTRRVRAPTNEKLFF
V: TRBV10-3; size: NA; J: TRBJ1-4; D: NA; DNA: TGTGCCATCAAGCCCAGTACAGGAGATGAAAAACTGTTTTTT; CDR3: CAIKPSTGDEKLFF
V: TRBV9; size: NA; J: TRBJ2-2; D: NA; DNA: TGTGCCAGCAGCCCCAGGCCGTCTGTTCCGGGACGATTTTCGAACACCGGGGAGCTGTTTTTT; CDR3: CASSPRPSVPGRFSNTGELFF
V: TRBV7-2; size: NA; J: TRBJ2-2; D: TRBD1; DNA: TGTGCCAGCAGCTCAGCAGGGGGTCCCGGGGAGCTGTTTTTT; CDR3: CASSSAGGPGELFF
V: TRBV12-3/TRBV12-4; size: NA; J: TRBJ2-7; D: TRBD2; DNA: TGTGCCAGCAGTCGGACTAGCGAGCAGTACTTC; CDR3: CASSRTSEQYF
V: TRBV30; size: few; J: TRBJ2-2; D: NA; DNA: TGTGCCTGGTTGAGCCTCAGAGGCTTGGACACCGGGGAGCTGTTTTTT; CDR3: CAWLSLRGLDTGELFF
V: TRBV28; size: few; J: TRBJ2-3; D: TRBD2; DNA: TGTGCCAGCAGTCCGACGCTAGGGACTAGCGGTGGTAGGGATACGCAGTATTTT; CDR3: CASSPTLGTSGGRDTQYF
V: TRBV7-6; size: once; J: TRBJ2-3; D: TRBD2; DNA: TGTGCCAGCAGCTTAGTCGCGGGGGGGCTTCGAGGAGATACGCAGTATTTT; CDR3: CASSLVAGGLRGDTQYF
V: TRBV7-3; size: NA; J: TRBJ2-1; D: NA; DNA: TGTGCCAGCAGCTTAGCGGTAGCCCTTTCTGGTGAGCAGTTCTTC; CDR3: CASSLAVALSGEQFF
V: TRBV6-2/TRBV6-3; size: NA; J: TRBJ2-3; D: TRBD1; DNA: TGTGCCAGCAGTTACCCGGGGACAGGGGATACGCAGTATTTT; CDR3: CASSYPGTGDTQYF
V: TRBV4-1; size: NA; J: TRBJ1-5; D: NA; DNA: TGCGCCAGCAGCCAAGAGGGCACGGGGCAGCCCCAGCATTTT; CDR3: CASSQEGTGQPQHF
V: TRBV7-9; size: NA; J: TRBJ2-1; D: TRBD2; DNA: TGTGCCAGCAGGCAAGGGACTAGCGGGACCTACAATGAGCAGTTCTTC; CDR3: CASRQGTSGTYNEQFF
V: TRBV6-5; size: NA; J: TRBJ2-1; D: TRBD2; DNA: TGTGCCAGCAGAGCCCCTAGCGGGAGAGGCAATGAGCAGTTCTTC; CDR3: CASRAPSGRGNEQFF
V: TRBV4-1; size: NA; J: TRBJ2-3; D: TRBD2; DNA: TGCGCCAGCAGGACAGGAGCGGGAGGTTTCACAGATACGCAGTATTTT; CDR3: CASRTGAGGFTDTQYF
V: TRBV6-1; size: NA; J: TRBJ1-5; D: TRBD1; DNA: TGTGCCAGCAGTGAGGGGACAGATATTCAGCCCCAGCATTTT; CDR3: CASSEGTDIQPQHF
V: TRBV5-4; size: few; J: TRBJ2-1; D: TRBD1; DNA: TGTGCCAGCAGTCCCCGGGACAGGGTGAACTATGAGCAGTTCTTC; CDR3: CASSPRDRVNYEQFF
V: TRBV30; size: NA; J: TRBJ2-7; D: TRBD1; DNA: TGTGCCTGGAACCACCCGGGACAGTACCTAAGGGACGAGCAGTACTTC; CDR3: CAWNHPGQYLRDEQYF
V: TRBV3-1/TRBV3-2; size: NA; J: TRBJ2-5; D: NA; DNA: TGTGCCAGCAGCCAAGGGGTGGGGCTAAAGACCCAGTACTTC; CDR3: CASSQGVGLKTQYF
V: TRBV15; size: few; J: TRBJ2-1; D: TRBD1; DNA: TGTGCCACCAGCAGACGCGGACAGGGCAATGAGCAGTTCTTC; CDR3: CATSRRGQGNEQFF
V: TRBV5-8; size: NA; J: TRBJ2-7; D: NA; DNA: TGTGCCAGCAGCCTATCTCAACGGGGGCAGTACTTC; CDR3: CASSLSQRGQYF
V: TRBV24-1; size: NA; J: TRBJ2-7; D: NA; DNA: TGTGCCACCAGTGATACCACGGGATCCAGGGATGGTCGTTACGAGCAGTACTTC; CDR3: CATSDTTGSRDGRYEQYF
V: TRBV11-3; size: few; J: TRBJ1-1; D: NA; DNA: TGTGCCAGCAGCTTAGCTGGAGGCACTGAAGCTTTCTTT; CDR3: CASSLAGGTEAFF
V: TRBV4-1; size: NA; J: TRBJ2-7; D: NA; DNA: TGCGCCAGCAGCCAAGCGGACAGCTCGCCCTCCTACGAGCAGTACTTC; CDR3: CASSQADSSPSYEQYF
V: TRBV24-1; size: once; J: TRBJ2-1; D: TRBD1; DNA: TGTGCCACCAGTGAGCTGGGGACAGGGGGGCACAATGAGCAGTTCTTC; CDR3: CATSELGTGGHNEQFF
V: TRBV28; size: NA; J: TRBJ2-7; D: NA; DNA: TGTGCCAGCAGTTTACTGGGCGGGATTCTCGAGCAGTACTTC; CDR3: CASSLLGGILEQYF
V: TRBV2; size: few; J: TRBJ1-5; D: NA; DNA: TGTGCCAGCAGTGAAACGGGCGTTTCAGGGCCCCAGCATTTT; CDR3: CASSETGVSGPQHF
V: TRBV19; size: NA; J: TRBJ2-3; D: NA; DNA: TGTGCCAGTAGTAGGTCAGGGGGGTACACAGATACGCAGTATTTT; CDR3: CASSRSGGYTDTQYF
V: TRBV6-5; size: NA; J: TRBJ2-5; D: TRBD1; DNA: TGTGCCAGCAGACCGACAGGGGCGGGCGAGACCCAGTACTTC; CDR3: CASRPTGAGETQYF
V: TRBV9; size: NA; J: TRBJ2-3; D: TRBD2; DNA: TGTGCCAGCAGCCCCCAAGCGGGGGGCCATACGCAGTATTTT; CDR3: CASSPQAGGHTQYF
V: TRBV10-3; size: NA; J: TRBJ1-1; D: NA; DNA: TGTGCCATCAAGGGGGGCGAGGGCTCGGGAGCTTTCTTT; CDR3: CAIKGGEGSGAFF
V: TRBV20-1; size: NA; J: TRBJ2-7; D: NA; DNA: TGCAGTGCTAGTCACGGACGAGGAACCTACGAGCAGTACTTC; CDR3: CSASHGRGTYEQYF
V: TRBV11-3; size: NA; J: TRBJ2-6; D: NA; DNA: TGTGCCAGCAGCTCAACTAGTTCTGGGGCCAACGTCCTGACTTTC; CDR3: CASSSTSSGANVLTF
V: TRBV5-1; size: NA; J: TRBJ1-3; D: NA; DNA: TGCGCCAGCAGCCTAGAGACTACCTTCTCTGGAAACACCATATATTTT; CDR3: CASSLETTFSGNTIYF
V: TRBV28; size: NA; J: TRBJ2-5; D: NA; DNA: TGTGCCAGCAGTTTAGATGGGACCCAGTACTTC; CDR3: CASSLDGTQYF
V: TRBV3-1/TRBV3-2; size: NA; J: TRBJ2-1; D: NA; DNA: TGTGCCAGCAGCCAAGTGCGGGGTAGTGAGCAGTTCTTC; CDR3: CASSQVRGSEQFF